These 11 T cell receptor beta chains were sequenced from one sample in a study of T-cell reconstitution after alpha-beta-depleted transplantation in children. A TCRbeta library incorporating unique molecular identifiers was prepared. TCRdb ran MiXCR on the PCR reads and lists one entry per CDR3 protein. Of 450,000 to 700,000 distinct CDR3 sequences listed, more than 20% are singletons. Sequenced material: PBMCs, taken before TCRalphabeta/CD19-depleted stem cell transplant. The receptors were gathered from a boy in the first two years of life with Wiskott-Aldrich syndrome, due to receive a stem cell transplant.

The V call is TRBV12-3 or TRBV12-4, the J call TRBJ2-7, with a weak D call TRBD2 (5 bases). This CDR3 is built from 13 residues. Trimming took 3 bases from V and 3 from J, leaving 9 bases between them. The CDR3 coding sequence is TGTGCCAGCAGTTTCGGGGTAATCTACGAGCAGTACTTC. Its protein is CASSFGVIYEQYF.

In this sample, this clonotype turned up a few times. The rearrangement uses TRBV5-1 and TRBJ2-1; 13 positions match TRBD2. The CDR3 consists of 18 residues. V was pared by 3 bases and J by 2 bases, with 8 bases of the junction left unmatched. Germline-derived CDR1 and CDR2 are SGHRS and YFSETQ. CDR3 sequence reads: CASSSSGTSGTTYNEQFF. The CDR3 bases are TGCGCCAGCAGCTCATCCGGGACTAGCGGGACAACCTACAATGAGCAGTTCTTC.

This clonotype was counted only a few times. The V call is TRBV20-1, the J call TRBJ1-6, with D unresolved. The CDR3 has 14 amino acids. The V end lost 2 bases, the J end lost 8 bases, and 13 bases lay between the germline ends. Germline V gene lookup returns CDR1 DFQATT and CDR2 SNEGSKA (reference sequence). The CDR3 region has the DNA TGCAGTGCTAGATCAACAAGACGCGATTCACCCCTCCACTTT. It yields the protein CSARSTRRDSPLHF.

The chain uses TRBV5-1 and TRBJ1-4, with D possibly TRBD1 on 6 matching bases. Germline V gene sequence: CDR1 SGHRS, CDR2 YFSETQ. CDR3 length equals 17 residues. The germline V and J ends were trimmed by 4 bases and 0 bases, with 16 bases remaining between them. CDR3 sequence: CASSPGQPLATNEKLFF. CDR3 coding DNA: TGCGCCAGCAGCCCTGGACAGCCGCTTGCAACTAATGAAAAACTGTTTTTT.

This clonotype has only a few counts. The chain joins TRBV6-5 to TRBJ2-1; 9 nucleotides match TRBD2. The CDR3 consists of 16 residues. Germline CDR1 is MNHEY and CDR2 is SVGAGI. The ends lost 0 bases at V and 4 bases at J; junction bases unmatched: 4. CDR3 nucleotides: TGTGCCAGCAGTTACTCTAGCGGGAGTTGGTACAATGAGCAGTTCTTC. As protein: CASSYSSGSWYNEQFF.

Only a few counts were recorded for this clonotype. The chain joins TRBV20-1 to TRBJ2-2, with TRBD2 identical over 9 bases. V trimming: 6 bases; J trimming: 1 base; junction bases outside the gene matches: 6. CDR1 is DFQATT and CDR2 is SNEGSKA in the germline V gene (reference sequence). The CDR3 loop spans 15 amino acids. The CDR3 nucleotides read TGCAGTGCCACCCCTAGCGGGAAGAACACCGGGGAGCTGTTTTTT. It translates to CSATPSGKNTGELFF.

V gene TRBV7-7 combines with J gene TRBJ2-1, with 14 bases aligning to TRBD2. Per the germline V gene, CDR1 is SSHAT and CDR2 is FNYEAQ (reference sequence). The V segment lost 5 bases and the J segment 8 bases; nucleotides outside the gene matches: 8. There are 16 residues in the CDR3. The chain's CDR3 is CASSPRLAGGPDEQFF. The CDR3 DNA is TGTGCCAGCAGCCCGAGACTAGCGGGAGGGCCCGATGAGCAGTTCTTC.

This clonotype was observed a handful of times. The J gene is TRBJ2-7, the V gene TRBV5-1; TRBD2 aligns across 8 bases. The trim removed 3 bases at V and 4 bases at J, leaving 12 bases unmatched. Germline values: CDR1 SGHRS, CDR2 YFSETQ. The CDR3 spans 16 residues. The CDR3 sequence is CASSSISGRASYEQYF. In DNA, the CDR3 is TGCGCCAGCAGCTCGATTTCCGGGAGGGCCAGTTACGAGCAGTACTTC.

The V gene is TRBV20-1, the J gene TRBJ2-7; TRBD1 matches 8 bases. In germline, CDR1 is DFQATT, CDR2 SNEGSKA (reference sequence). The J segment lost 2 bases and the V segment lost 6 bases, leaving 6 bases of the junction unmatched. The CDR3 has 13 amino acids. This chain's CDR3 is CSADRVDTYEQYF. CDR3 sequence (DNA): TGCAGTGCGGACAGGGTGGACACCTACGAGCAGTACTTC.

The chain is built from TRBV20-1 and TRBJ1-2; D remains unclear. CDR3 length: 12 amino acids. V dropped 3 bases and J dropped 4 bases, with 9 bases sitting between them. From germline, CDR1 is DFQATT and CDR2 SNEGSKA (reference sequence). CDR3 in amino acids: CSASVGSYGYTF. The CDR3 bases are TGCAGTGCTAGTGTCGGTTCCTATGGCTACACCTTC.

The CDR3 nucleotides are TGTGCCATCAGTGAGTATCGGGATCAGCCCCAGCATTTT. Translation gives CAISEYRDQPQHF. The gene calls are TRBV10-3 and TRBJ1-5; D unclear. The V gene's germline CDR1 is ENHRY and CDR2 SYGVKD. V was trimmed by 1 base and J by 5 bases, leaving 6 bases between them. CDR3 length: 13 residues.